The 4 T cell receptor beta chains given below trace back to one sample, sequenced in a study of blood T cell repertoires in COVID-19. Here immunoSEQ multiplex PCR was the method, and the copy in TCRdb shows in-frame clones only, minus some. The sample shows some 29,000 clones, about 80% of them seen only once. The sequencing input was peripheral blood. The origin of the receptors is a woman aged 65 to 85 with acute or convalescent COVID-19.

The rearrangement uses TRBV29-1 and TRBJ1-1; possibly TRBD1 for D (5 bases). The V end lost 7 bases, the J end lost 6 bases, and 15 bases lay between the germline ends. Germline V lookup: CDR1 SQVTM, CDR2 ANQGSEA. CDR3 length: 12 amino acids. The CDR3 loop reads CSALGGPPEAFF. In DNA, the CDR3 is TGCAGCGCCCTGGGGGGTCCCCCTGAAGCTTTCTTT.

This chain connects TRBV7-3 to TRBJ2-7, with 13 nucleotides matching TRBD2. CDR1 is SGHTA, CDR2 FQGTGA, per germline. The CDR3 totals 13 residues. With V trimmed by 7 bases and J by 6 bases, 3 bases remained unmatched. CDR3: CASKLAGGSEQYF. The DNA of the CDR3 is TGTGCCAGCAAACTAGCGGGAGGGTCCGAGCAGTACTTC.

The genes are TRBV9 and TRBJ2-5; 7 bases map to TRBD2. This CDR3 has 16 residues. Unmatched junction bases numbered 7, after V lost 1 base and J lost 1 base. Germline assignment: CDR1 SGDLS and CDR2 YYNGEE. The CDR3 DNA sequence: TGTGCCAGCAGCGTAAGTAGCGGGCGAGGCCAAGAGACCCAGTACTTC. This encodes CASSVSSGRGQETQYF.

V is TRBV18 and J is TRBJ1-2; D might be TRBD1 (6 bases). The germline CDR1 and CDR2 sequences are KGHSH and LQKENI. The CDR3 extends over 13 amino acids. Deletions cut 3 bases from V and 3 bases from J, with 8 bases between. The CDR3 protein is CASSPRTDYGYTF. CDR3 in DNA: TGTGCCAGCTCACCCAGGACAGACTATGGCTACACCTTC.